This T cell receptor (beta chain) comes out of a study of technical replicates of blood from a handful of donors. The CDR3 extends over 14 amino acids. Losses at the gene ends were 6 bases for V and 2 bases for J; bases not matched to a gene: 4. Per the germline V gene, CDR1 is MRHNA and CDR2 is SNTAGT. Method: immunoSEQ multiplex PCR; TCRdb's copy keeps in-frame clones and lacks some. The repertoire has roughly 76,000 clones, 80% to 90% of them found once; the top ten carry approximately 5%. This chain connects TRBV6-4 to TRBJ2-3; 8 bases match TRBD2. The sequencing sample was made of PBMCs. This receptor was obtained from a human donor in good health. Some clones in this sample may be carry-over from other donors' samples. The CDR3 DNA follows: TGTGCCAGCAGCCTTGGACTAGCCACAGATACGCAGTATTTT. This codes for CASSLGLATDTQYF.